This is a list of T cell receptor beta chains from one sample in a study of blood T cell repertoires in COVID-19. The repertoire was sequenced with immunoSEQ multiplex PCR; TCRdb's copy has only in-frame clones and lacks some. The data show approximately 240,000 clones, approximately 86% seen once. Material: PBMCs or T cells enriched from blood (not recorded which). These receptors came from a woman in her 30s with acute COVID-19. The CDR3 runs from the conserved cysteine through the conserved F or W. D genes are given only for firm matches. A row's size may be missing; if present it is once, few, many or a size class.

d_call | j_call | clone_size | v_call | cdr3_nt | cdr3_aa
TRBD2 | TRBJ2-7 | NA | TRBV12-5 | TGTGCTAGTGGTTTTGCTAGCGGGCGACCTTCCTACGAGCAGTACTTC | CASGFASGRPSYEQYF
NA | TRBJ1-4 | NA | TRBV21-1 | TGTGCCAGCAGCAAAAAAGGGAATGGGGACAGGGGATGCGAAAAACTGTTTTTT | CASSKKGNGDRGCEKLFF
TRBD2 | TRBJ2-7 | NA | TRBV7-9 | TGTGCCAGCAGCCCGCCCGGACTAGCGGGAGACCGCGAGCAGTACTTC | CASSPPGLAGDREQYF
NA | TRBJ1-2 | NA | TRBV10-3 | TGTGCCATCGATGGCCGGGAACAGGGAGGGCATTATGGCTACACCTTC | CAIDGREQGGHYGYTF
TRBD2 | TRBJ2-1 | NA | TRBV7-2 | TGTGCCAGCAGCTTATTTGCTAGCGGGGGGATAAGCTCCTACAATGAGCAGTTCTTC | CASSLFASGGISSYNEQFF
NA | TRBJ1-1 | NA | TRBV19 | TGTGCCAGTAGTATTTCAACAGGGAGGAACACTGAAGCTTTCTTT | CASSISTGRNTEAFF
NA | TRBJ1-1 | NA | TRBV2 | TGTGCCAGCAGTGAAGCGAATCTGGGACGGGGGGATTTCTTT | CASSEANLGRGDFF
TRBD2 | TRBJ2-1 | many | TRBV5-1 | TGCGCCAGCAGCTTGACGGGACTAGCGGGGTACAATGAGCAGTTCTTC | CASSLTGLAGYNEQFF
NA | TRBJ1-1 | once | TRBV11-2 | TGTGCCAGCAGCTTATGGGCAGGGGTGAACACTGAAGCTTTCTTT | CASSLWAGVNTEAFF
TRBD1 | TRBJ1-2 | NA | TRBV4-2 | TGTGCCAGCAGCCCCCGGGAGGGGACAGGGGGCCATGGCTACACCTTC | CASSPREGTGGHGYTF
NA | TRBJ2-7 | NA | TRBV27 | TGTGCCAGCAGACAACAGGGAAGTGCCGAGCAGTACTTC | CASRQQGSAEQYF
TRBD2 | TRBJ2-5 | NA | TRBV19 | TGTGCCAGTAGTGCCCGGGGACTAGCGCCTGCCCAAGAGACCCAGTACTTC | CASSARGLAPAQETQYF
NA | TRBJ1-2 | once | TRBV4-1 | TGCGCCAGCAGCCTGACCGGGGGGCGCGACTATGGCTACACCTTC | CASSLTGGRDYGYTF
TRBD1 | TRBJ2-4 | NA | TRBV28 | TGTGCCAGCGGCGAACAGGGGTTGGGGGCCAAAAACATTCAGTACTTC | CASGEQGLGAKNIQYF
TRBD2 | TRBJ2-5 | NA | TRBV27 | TGTGCCAGCAAACGGGGGGAAGAGACCCAGTACTTC | CASKRGEETQYF
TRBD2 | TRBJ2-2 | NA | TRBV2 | TGTGCCAGCAGTCGGACTAGCGTGGGAACCGGGGAGCTGTTTTTT | CASSRTSVGTGELFF
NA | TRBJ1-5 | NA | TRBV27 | TGTGCCAGCAGTTTACTGGGAGGCAATCAGCCCCAGCATTTT | CASSLLGGNQPQHF
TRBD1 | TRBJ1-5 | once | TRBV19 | TGTGCCAGTAGTTTAGAGGACCGGGACAGGGCTTATAGCAATCAGCCCCAGCATTTT | CASSLEDRDRAYSNQPQHF
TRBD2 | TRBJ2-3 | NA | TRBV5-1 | TGCGCCAGCAGCTTGGAATCTAGCGGGCCCACAGATACGCAGTATTTT | CASSLESSGPTDTQYF
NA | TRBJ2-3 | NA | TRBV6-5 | TGTGCCAGCAGCTCGGACAAACGTAACACAGATACGCAGTATTTT | CASSSDKRNTDTQYF
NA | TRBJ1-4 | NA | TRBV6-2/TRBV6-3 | TGTGCCAGCAGTGCTTCTCACAGGGCAACTAATGAAAAACTGTTTTTT | CASSASHRATNEKLFF
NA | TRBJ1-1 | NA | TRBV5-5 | TGTGCCAGCAGCTTGATGGGGGGGGGCACTGAAGCTTTCTTT | CASSLMGGGTEAFF
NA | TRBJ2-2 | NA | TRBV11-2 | TGTGCCAGCAGTTCACAGAACACCGGGGAGCTGTTTTTT | CASSSQNTGELFF
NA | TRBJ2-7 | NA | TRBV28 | TGTGCCAGCGAAGGATGGGGGGCCTACGAGCAGTACTTC | CASEGWGAYEQYF
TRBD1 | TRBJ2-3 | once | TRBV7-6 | TGTGCCAGCAGCCCCAGGACAGGGGGCGGCACAGATACGCAGTATTTT | CASSPRTGGGTDTQYF
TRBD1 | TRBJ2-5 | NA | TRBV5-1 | TGCGCCAGCAGCATGCGACAGGGGGGGTTTTCAGAGACCCAGTACTTC | CASSMRQGGFSETQYF
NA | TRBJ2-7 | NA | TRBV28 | TGTGCCAGCAGTTCGGCCGACAAGTTGAATAGGCAGTACTTC | CASSSADKLNRQYF
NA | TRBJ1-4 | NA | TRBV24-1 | TGTGCCACCAGTGACCCCGACAGAAAACTGTTTTTT | CATSDPDRKLFF
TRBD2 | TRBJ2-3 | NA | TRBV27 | TGTGCCAGCAGTTTAGGGGACTACACAGATACGCAGTATTTT | CASSLGDYTDTQYF
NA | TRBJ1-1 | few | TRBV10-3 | TGTGCCATCAGTGTCAGGGAAGACACTGAAGCTTTCTTT | CAISVREDTEAFF
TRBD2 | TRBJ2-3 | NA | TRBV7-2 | TGTGCCAGCAGCTTAGCTCGGACTAGCGGCACAGATACGCAGTATTTT | CASSLARTSGTDTQYF
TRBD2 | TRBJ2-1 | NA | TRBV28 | TGTGCCAGCGGGACTAGCTCCTACAATGAGCAGTTCTTC | CASGTSSYNEQFF
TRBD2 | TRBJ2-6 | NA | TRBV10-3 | TGTGCCATCAGTGAGTCGACAGCGGGAAGCTCTGGGGCCAACGTCCTGACTTTC | CAISESTAGSSGANVLTF
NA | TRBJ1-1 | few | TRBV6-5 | TGTGCCAGCAGTTACGCACAAGTGAACACTGAAGCTTTCTTT | CASSYAQVNTEAFF
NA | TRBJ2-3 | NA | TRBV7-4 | TGTGCCAGCAGCTTATCGGCGGGGCTCACAGATACGCAGTATTTT | CASSLSAGLTDTQYF
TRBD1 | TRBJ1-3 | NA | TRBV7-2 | TGTGCCAGCAGCTTAGTAGGGACAGGCCGCTCTGGAAACACCATATATTTT | CASSLVGTGRSGNTIYF
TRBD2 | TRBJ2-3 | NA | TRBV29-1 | TGCAGCGTTATATCCAGCGGGGGGGCGGATACGCAGTATTTT | CSVISSGGADTQYF
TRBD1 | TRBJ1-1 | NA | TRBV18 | TGTGCCAGCTCACCAGGGACAGAATACACTGAAGCTTTCTTT | CASSPGTEYTEAFF
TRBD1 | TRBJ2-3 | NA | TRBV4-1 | TGCGCCAGCAGCCAAGTTGGGACAGCGACCACAGATACGCAGTATTTT | CASSQVGTATTDTQYF
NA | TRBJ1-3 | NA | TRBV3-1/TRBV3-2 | TGTGCCACCCGGGATTTCGGGTCTGGAAACACCATATATTTT | CATRDFGSGNTIYF
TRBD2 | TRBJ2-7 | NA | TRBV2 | TGTGCCAGCTTCAGGCTAGCGGGGAGCTACGAGCAGTACTTC | CASFRLAGSYEQYF
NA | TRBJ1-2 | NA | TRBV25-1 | TGTGCCAGCAGTAGGACAGATTCTCATGGCTACACCTTC | CASSRTDSHGYTF
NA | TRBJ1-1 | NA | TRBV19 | TGTGCCAGTAGTATAGTTGCAGGGTTAGCCTCTGAAGCTTTCTTT | CASSIVAGLASEAFF
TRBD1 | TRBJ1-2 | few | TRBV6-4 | TGTGCCAGCAGCCCAGAGACAGGGTCTGGCTACACCTTC | CASSPETGSGYTF
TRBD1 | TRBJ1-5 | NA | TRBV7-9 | TGTGCCAGCAGCGCCCATGGAGGGACAGGTTTTGGGCCCCAGCATTTT | CASSAHGGTGFGPQHF
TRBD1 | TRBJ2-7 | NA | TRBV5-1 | TGCGCCAGCAGCTTGGATCAGGGGGCGGCGGACGAGCAGTACTTC | CASSLDQGAADEQYF
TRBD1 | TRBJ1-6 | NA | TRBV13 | TGTGCCAGCAGCTTAGCACAGGGGCCCCTCCACTTT | CASSLAQGPLHF
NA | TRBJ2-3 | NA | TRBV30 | TGTGCCTGGAGTGTACGCGGGGCAGATACGCAGTATTTT | CAWSVRGADTQYF
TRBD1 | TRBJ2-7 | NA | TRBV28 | TGTGCCAGCAGTACCCTGACAGGGGGTCTTCTACCGACTAATTACGAGCAGTACTTC | CASSTLTGGLLPTNYEQYF
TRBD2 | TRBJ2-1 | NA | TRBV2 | TGTGCCAGCAGTGAATTAGCGGGGAGGTACAATGAGCAGTTCTTC | CASSELAGRYNEQFF
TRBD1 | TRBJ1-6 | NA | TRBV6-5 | TGTGCCAGCAGTTACTCCCACACAGGGGGCGGTTCACCCCTCCACTTT | CASSYSHTGGGSPLHF
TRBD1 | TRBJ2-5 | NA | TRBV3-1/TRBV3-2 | TGTGCCACCGCGACAGGGGGCGCGGAGACCCAGTACTTC | CATATGGAETQYF
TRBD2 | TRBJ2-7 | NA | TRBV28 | TGTGCCAGCAGTCCGTATCTTGGGGCTAGCGGGAAGGGCGACGAGCAGTACTTC | CASSPYLGASGKGDEQYF
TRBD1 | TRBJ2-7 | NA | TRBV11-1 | TGTGCCAGCAGCCCGATAGGGACAGCACCCAACGAGCAGTACTTC | CASSPIGTAPNEQYF
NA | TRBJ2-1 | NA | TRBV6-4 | TGTGCCAGCAGTGACCAGTTGGGGGCCAATGAGCAGTTCTTC | CASSDQLGANEQFF
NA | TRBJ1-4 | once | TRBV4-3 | TGCGCCAGCAGCCGACAGCGACATGCAACTAATGAAAAACTGTTTTTT | CASSRQRHATNEKLFF
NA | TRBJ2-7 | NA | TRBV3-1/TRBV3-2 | TGTGCCAGCAGCCAAGGGACATACCCCGAGCAGTACTTC | CASSQGTYPEQYF
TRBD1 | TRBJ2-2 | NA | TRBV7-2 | TGTGCCAGCAGCTTAGGAGGGACAGGGGGCAGGACCGGGGAGCTGTTTTTT | CASSLGGTGGRTGELFF
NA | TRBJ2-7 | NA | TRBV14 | TGTGCCAGCAGCCAAGGTCTCATAGCCTACGAGCAGTACTTC | CASSQGLIAYEQYF
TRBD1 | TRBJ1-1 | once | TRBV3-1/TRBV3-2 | TGTGCCAGCAGCCCAAGACAGGGGGCTTCGCACACTGAAGCTTTCTTT | CASSPRQGASHTEAFF